This T cell receptor beta chain was sequenced in a study of type 1 regulatory T cells. Study details: T-allo10 is an in vitro-generated, Tr1-enriched CD4 T cell product specific for alloantigen. Study-level results: Tr1 cells had a more restricted TCR repertoire than non-Tr1 cells.

In the case of this clonotype: Antigen: not known.

MiXCR was run by TCRdb on the reads, yielding one entry per CDR3 protein. The table has about 62,000 distinct CDR3 sequences, approximately 60% seen once. From germline, CDR1 is MDHEN and CDR2 SYDVKM. Trimming cost V 10 bases and J 4 bases, with 19 bases left between them. CDR3 length: 14 residues. Input material: cultured non-Tr1 T cells, either the whole culture or a sorted T cell fraction (not recorded which). The gene calls are TRBV28 and TRBJ1-1, with D unclear. This clonotype originated in a human donor in good health. This chain's CDR3 is CATKRRRKGTEAFF. DNA for the CDR3: TGTGCCACCAAGAGACGGAGGAAGGGCACTGAAGCTTTCTTT. The full variable domain, its missing parts supplied by reference TRBV28 and TRBJ1-1, is DVKVTQSSRYLVKRTGEKVFLECVQDMDHENMFWYRQDPGLGLRLIYFSYDVKMKEKGDIPEGYSVSREKKERFSLILESASTNQTSMYLCATKRRRKGTEAFFGQGTRLTVV.